This T cell receptor (beta chain) is drawn from a study of identical twins. This clonotype has a handful of counts. TCRdb reanalysed the 5' RACE reads using MiXCR and keeps one entry per CDR3 protein. Among approximately 210,000 distinct CDR3 sequences listed, about 6.7% were seen once. The CDR3 sequence is 21 residues long. V shed 1 base and J shed 1 base, with 25 bases lying between them. The germline V gene encodes CDR1 WSHSY and CDR2 SAAADI. A further study also used this sample, focusing on T cells expressing NK-cell markers. This second report adds: Unclear, still, was the HCMV specificity of the expanded NKG2C+ T cell clones.

The clonotype comes from a woman aged 18 to 35 in good health. This chain links TRBV10-2 with TRBJ2-2; D is possibly TRBD1 or TRBD2 (6 bases each). The sample consisted of CD8+ T cells sorted from blood. The CDR3 sequence: CASSEFRGPRGTRKNTGELFF. The CDR3 DNA reads TGCGCCAGCAGTGAGTTTCGGGGGCCGCGCGGAACGAGGAAGAACACCGGGGAGCTGTTTTTT.